These T cell receptor beta chains were read from a single sample in a study of CXCR3-negative and CXCR3-positive naive CD8 T cells. One entry per CDR3 protein, without DNA, is what TCRdb gives after re-calling the 5' RACE reads. Its table records 35,000 to 45,000 distinct CDR3 sequences. The source material was naive CXCR3- CD8+ T cells from blood. Every receptor here comes from a human donor in good health. Some clones in this sample may be carry-over from other donors' samples. Both conserved end residues are part of each CDR3.

cdr3_aa cdr3_length j_call v_call
CASSFAGGLSNQPQHF 16 TRBJ1-5 TRBV28
CASSPQGISEAFF 13 TRBJ1-1 TRBV5-4
CASSFQITGELFF 13 TRBJ2-2 TRBV7-3
CASSFSVGSSYEQYF 15 TRBJ2-7 TRBV7-3
CASSIWTDHTYTQYF 15 TRBJ2-3 TRBV7-9
CASSLVRLGGQGRTGELFF 19 TRBJ2-2 TRBV12-3/TRBV12-4
CASSFGWGSYEQYF 14 TRBJ2-7 TRBV12-3/TRBV12-4
CASSLASALTNTGELFF 17 TRBJ2-2 TRBV5-6
CSATGQGLTYGYTF 14 TRBJ1-2 TRBV20-1
CASSVSGLQETQYF 14 TRBJ2-5 TRBV9
CASSLGAQGVYEQYF 15 TRBJ2-7 TRBV7-6
CASSSSWTAMNTEAFF 16 TRBJ1-1 TRBV11-2
CSAKGLAGVNEQFF 14 TRBJ2-1 TRBV20-1
CASSLVPSGYEQYF 14 TRBJ2-7 TRBV7-9
CASSQASSAGGTDTQYF 17 TRBJ2-3 TRBV4-3
CASSFAAGGRNIQYF 15 TRBJ2-4 TRBV28
CASSLKGLLDNTGELFF 17 TRBJ2-2 TRBV12-3/TRBV12-4
CASSPSGFGQPQHF 14 TRBJ1-5 TRBV7-6
CASSLQVQPDTQYF 14 TRBJ2-3 TRBV28
CSARDAPFPGELFF 14 TRBJ2-2 TRBV20-1
CASSYSRSGRGREQYF 16 TRBJ2-7 TRBV6-2/TRBV6-3
CASNLYREHSGNTIYF 16 TRBJ1-3 TRBV6-6
CASSTQLGGTEAFF 14 TRBJ1-1 TRBV6-5
CATSRGSSWDEQFF 14 TRBJ2-1 TRBV15
CASSAQQGASGYTF 14 TRBJ1-2 TRBV9
CSAWDRGQTEAFF 13 TRBJ1-1 TRBV29-1
CSVETGDSYNEQFF 14 TRBJ2-1 TRBV29-1
CSAYTGGDTYEQYF 14 TRBJ2-7 TRBV20-1
CASSYEDRGVTGELFF 16 TRBJ2-2 TRBV6-5
CASSLQGGMETQYF 14 TRBJ2-5 TRBV12-3/TRBV12-4
CASSPPGQIYEQYF 14 TRBJ2-7 TRBV18
CASSLEGGVRANQPQHF 17 TRBJ1-5 TRBV12-3/TRBV12-4
CASSIRQGMDTEAFF 15 TRBJ1-1 TRBV19
CSARVRGGRNEQFF 14 TRBJ2-1 TRBV20-1
CASSLDGAYEQYF 13 TRBJ2-7 TRBV5-1
CSAQHRGGEQYF 12 TRBJ2-7 TRBV20-1
CASTSGTGDQGTQYF 15 TRBJ2-5 TRBV6-5
CASRPTGSPRQPQHF 15 TRBJ1-5 TRBV12-3/TRBV12-4
CASSANSLPEGSVYEQYF 18 TRBJ2-7 TRBV9